The present TCR beta chain was sequenced within a study of T cells after yellow fever vaccination. Across the whole study: The authors prepared low-cell-number fractions using SMART-Seq v4 Ultra Low Input. Study-level points and caveats: Abundant clonotypes from the bulk population could contaminate FACS-sorted repertoires.

TCRdb independently ran MiXCR on the 5' RACE reads; one entry per CDR3 protein. This sample yields some 350,000 distinct CDR3 sequences, of which around a tenth are seen a single time; more than 15% belongs to the top ten. The germline V gene encodes CDR1 DFQATT and CDR2 SNEGSKA (reference sequence). The CDR3 consists of 12 residues. With respect to this clonotype: Its target is unknown.

The chain employs TRBV20-1 and TRBJ1-1, with a tentative D call TRBD1 (5 bases). The receptor was derived from a man between 18 and 29 years old who received the YFV17D yellow fever vaccine. This specimen consisted of PBMCs, obtained on the day of the first yellow fever vaccination. The CDR3 spells CRVGTPEGEAFF. The DNA for the CDR3 is TGCAGGGTTGGGACTCCCGAGGGGGAAGCTTTCTTT.